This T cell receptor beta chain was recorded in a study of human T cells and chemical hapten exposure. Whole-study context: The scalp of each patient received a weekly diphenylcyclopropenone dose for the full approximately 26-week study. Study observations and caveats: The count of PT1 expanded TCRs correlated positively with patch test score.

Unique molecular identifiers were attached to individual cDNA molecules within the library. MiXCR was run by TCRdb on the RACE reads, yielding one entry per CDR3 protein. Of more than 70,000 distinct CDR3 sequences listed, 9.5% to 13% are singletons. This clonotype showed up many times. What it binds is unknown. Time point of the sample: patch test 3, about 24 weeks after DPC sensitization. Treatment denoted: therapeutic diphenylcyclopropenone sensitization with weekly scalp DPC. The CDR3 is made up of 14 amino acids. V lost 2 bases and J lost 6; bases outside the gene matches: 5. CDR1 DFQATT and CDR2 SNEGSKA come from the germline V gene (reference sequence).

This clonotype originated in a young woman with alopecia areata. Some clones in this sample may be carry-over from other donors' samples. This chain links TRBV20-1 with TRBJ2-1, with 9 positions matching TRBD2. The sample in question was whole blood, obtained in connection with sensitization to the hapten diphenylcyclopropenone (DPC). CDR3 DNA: TGCAGTGCTAGAATAGTTAGCGGGGGCAATGAGCAGTTCTTC. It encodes CSARIVSGGNEQFF.